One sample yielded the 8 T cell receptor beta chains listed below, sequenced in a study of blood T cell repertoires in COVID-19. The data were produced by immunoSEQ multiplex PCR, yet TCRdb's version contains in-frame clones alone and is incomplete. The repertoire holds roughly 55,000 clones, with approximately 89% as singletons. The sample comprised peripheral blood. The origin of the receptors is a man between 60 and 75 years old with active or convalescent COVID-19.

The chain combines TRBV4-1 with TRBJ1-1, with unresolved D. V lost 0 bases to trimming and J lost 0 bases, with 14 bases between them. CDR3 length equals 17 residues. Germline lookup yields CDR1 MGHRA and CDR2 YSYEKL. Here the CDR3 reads CASSQDQRWNLNTEAFF. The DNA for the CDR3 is TGCGCCAGCAGCCAAGATCAGAGGTGGAACCTGAACACTGAAGCTTTCTTT.

The CDR3 loop is CASSLTGIEGYTF. CDR3 in DNA: TGTGCCAGCAGCTTGACAGGGATAGAGGGCTACACCTTC. This chain uses TRBV7-2 with TRBJ1-2; 7 bases match TRBD1. V gave up 3 bases and J gave up 8 bases; unmatched junction bases: 6. CDR3 length: 13 amino acids. Germline V gene sequence: CDR1 SGHTA, CDR2 FQGNSA.

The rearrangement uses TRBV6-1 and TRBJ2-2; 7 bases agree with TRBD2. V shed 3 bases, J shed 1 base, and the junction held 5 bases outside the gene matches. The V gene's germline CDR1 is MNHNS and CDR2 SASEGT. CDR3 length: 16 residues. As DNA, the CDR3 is TGTGCCAGCAGTGAGGGAGGGACGCTGAACACCGGGGAGCTGTTTTTT. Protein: CASSEGGTLNTGELFF.

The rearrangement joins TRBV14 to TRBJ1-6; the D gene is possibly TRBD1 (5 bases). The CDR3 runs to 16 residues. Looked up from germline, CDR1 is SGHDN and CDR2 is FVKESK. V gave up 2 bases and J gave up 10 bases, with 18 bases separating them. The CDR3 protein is CASSQTGLTGYSPLHF. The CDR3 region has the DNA TGTGCCAGCAGCCAAACTGGTCTAACAGGATACTCACCCCTCCACTTT.

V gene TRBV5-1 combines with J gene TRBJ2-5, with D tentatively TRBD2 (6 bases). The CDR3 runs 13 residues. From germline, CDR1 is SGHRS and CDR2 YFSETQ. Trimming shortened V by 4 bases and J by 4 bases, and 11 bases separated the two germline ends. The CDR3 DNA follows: TGCGCCAGCAGCCCAGGAGGGGTAGAGACCCAGTACTTC. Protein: CASSPGGVETQYF.

This chain's CDR3 is CASSFEHEQYF. The DNA of the CDR3 is TGTGCCAGCAGCTTTGAGCACGAGCAGTACTTC. The chain carries TRBV7-9 and TRBJ2-7; D remains ambiguous. Germline values: CDR1 SEHNR, CDR2 FQNEAQ (reference sequence). This CDR3 is built from 11 residues. The V and J ends lost 3 bases and 5 bases respectively, with 5 bases between them.

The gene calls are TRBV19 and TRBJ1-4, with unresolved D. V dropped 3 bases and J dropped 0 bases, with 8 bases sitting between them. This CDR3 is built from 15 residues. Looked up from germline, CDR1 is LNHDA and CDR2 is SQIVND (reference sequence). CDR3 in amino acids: CASSIPTSTNEKLFF. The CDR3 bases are TGTGCCAGTAGTATCCCGACATCAACTAATGAAAAACTGTTTTTT.

The CDR3 DNA sequence: TGCAGTGCTAGTCCCGCTAATCGGGGGTTTAATGAAAAACTGTTTTTT. As protein: CSASPANRGFNEKLFF. The V gene is TRBV20-1, the J gene TRBJ1-4; maybe TRBD1 (5 bases). Between the trimmed V and J ends, which lost 3 bases and 4 bases, there was a span of 18 bases. Per the germline V gene, CDR1 is DFQATT and CDR2 is SNEGSKA (reference sequence). The CDR3 consists of 16 residues.